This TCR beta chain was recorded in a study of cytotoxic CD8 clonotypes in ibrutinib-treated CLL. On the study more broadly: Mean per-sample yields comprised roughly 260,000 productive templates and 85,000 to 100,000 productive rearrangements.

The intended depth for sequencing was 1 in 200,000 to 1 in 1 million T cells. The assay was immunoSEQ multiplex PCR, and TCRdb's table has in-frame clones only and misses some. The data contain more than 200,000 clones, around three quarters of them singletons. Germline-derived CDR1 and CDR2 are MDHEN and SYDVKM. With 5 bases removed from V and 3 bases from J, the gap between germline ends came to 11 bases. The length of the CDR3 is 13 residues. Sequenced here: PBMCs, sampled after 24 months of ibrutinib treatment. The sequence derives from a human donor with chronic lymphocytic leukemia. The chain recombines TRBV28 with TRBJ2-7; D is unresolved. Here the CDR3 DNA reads TGTGCCAGCAGTGCCCAGCCAAGCTACGAGCAGTACTTC. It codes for CASSAQPSYEQYF.